The TCR beta chain described here comes from a study of OX40 agonist ivuxolimab in advanced cancers. Overall study: Dose-escalation patients suffered from hepatocellular carcinoma, melanoma, renal cell or head and neck cancer. Age averaged around 58 years (range roughly 20 to 90), and roughly 80% were male.

Individuals having autoimmune disease history or systemic immunosuppression were not enrolled. Using immunoSEQ multiplex PCR, the repertoire was profiled, and TCRdb retains in-frame clones only, with some absent. This table holds about 42,000 clones, around 86% found once. The sequencing used CD4+ or CD8+ T cells sorted from blood, collected in a trial of the OX40 agonist ivuxolimab. This TCR was sampled from an adult with an advanced solid tumor such as melanoma, head and neck, liver or kidney cancer.

CDR3 nucleotides: TGCGCCAGCAGGCCTCCGGGGAGCCTCACAGATACGCAGTATTTT. The encoded protein is CASRPPGSLTDTQYF. The chain is built from TRBV5-1 and TRBJ2-3; D may be TRBD2 (5 bases). Per germline, CDR1 SGHRS and CDR2 YFSETQ. Between the trimmed V and J ends, which lost 5 bases and 2 bases, there was a span of 15 bases. This CDR3 spans 15 amino acids.